This record concerns one T cell receptor (beta chain) sequence. This clonotype came up a few times. Its antigen remains undetermined. No base qualities exist here, and no much larger clone lies one base off it. Instrument on record: Illumina NovaSeq 6000. cDNA libraries for TCRalpha and TCRbeta were prepared by 5'RACE using constant-segment primers, with sample barcodes and unique molecular identifiers added. Trizol reagent was used to extract RNA from every sample. The libraries were amplified in two PCR steps, and the second step added a second sample barcode and Illumina TruSeq adapters. The libraries were sequenced on an Illumina NovaSeq using 2 x 150 bp paired-end reads. The source study handled its data this way. Demultiplexing of reads and collapsing into UMI-guided consensus sequences were performed with migec v1.2.7. With mixcr v2.1.11, UMI consensuses were aligned to TRA and TRB V and J templates and assembled into clonotypes. Clonotypes were classified as expanded or contracted when called significant by both edgeR and NoisET, with noise models trained on biological replicates. For edgeR calls, the thresholds were a false discovery rate-adjusted p below 0.01 and a log2 fold-change of 1. As an exploratory analysis of dynamics, max-normalized trajectories of the 1000 most abundant clonotypes were examined with PCA combined with hierarchical clustering. The CD4 or CD8 phenotype of responding clones was assigned using the separately sequenced CD4+ and CD8+ repertoires. TCRdb trimmed the raw reads at Q25, called clones with MiXCR and kept productive beta chains. Identical CDR3 proteins give one entry, which carries the most common genes and DNA. TCRdb's processing, not the authors', yielded these V and J calls. The table for this sample lists approximately 250,000 distinct CDR3 sequences; 16% of them were counted only once. The ten largest clones take up around 20% of the sample.

PBMCs were isolated by Ficoll-Paque density gradient centrifugation. The sample is drawn from a study of T-cell memory formation after mild COVID-19 (dated by TCRdb to the early 2020s). Concerning the study at large: TCR sequence clusters from the two donors were largely donor specific. Two young, previously healthy adult volunteers, one female and one male, were included in the cohort. In a couple of donors, T-cell clones that expanded and contracted after mild COVID-19 were tracked by sequencing TCRalpha and TCRbeta repertoires over time. Findings and caveats that apply to the study as a whole: Only a couple of mild cases were covered in the study, and larger cohorts including severe cases with pre-infection samples were considered necessary. Some responding clones were found in pre-infection memory, which suggests that pre-existing cross-reactive memory T cells took part in the SARS-CoV-2 response. SARS-CoV-2 specificity of the second-wave clones peaking on day 37 was not confirmed. Clones that contracted from day 15 to 85 showed balanced CD4/CD8 phenotypes, whereas a second wave of clones that expanded from day 15 to 37 leaned towards CD4+. Contracting CD4+ clones were located mainly in the CM and EM memory subsets, whereas CD8+ clones were found to be enriched in EMRA.

The CDR3 has 12 amino acids, counting the end cysteine and phenylalanine. The retained sequence is limited to the CDR3, 36 bases, with the frame set at the first base. In the germline V gene, CDR1 corresponds to SNHLY and CDR2 to FYNNEI. V is cut by 11 bases and J by 10 bases, and the space between the germline ends is 20 bases. Rearrangement joined TRBV2 to TRBJ1-2; TRBD1 is possibly the D segment (6 matching bases). The source of this sequence is a man aged 18 to 35 who had mild COVID-19 (a few samples of this study predate the infection). The sample titles of this study are shuffled in the database, so cell type and time point are left out; the donor was told from shared clones. The specimen sequenced was PBMCs or a T cell subset sorted from them (not recorded which). Here the CDR3 is given as CASRTSGAFYTF. The sequence in DNA is TGTGCCTCCAGAACTTCGGGGGCATTCTACACCTTC.